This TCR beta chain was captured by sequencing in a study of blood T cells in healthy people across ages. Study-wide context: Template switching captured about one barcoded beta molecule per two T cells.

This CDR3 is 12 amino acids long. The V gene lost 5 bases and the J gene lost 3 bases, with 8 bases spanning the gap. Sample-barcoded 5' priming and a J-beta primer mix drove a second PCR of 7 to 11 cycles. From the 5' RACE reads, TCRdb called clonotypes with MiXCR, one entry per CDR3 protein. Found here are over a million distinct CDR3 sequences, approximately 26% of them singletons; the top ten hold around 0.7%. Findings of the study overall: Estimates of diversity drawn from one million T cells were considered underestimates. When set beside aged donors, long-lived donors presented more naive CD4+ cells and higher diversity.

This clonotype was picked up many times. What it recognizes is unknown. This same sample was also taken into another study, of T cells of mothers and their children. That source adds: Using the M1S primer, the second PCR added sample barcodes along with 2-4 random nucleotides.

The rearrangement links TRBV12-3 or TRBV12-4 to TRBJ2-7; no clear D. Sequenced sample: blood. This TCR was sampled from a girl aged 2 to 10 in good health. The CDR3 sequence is CASSPGYYEQYF. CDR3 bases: TGTGCCAGCAGTCCCGGATACTACGAGCAGTACTTC.